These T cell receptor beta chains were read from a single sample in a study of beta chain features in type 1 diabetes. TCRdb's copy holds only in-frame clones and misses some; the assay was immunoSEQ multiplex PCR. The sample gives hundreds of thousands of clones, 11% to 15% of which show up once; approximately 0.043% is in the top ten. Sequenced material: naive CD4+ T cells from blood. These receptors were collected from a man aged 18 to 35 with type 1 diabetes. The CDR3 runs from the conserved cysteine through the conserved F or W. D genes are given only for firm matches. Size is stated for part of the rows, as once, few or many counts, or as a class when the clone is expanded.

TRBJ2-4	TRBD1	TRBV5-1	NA	CASSPGQEQNIQYF	TGCGCCAGCAGCCCGGGACAGGAACAAAACATTCAGTACTTC
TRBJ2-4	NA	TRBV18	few	CASSPGNIQYF	TGTGCCAGCTCACCAGGCAACATTCAGTACTTC
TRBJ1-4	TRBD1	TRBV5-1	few	CASSLGDRDGEKLFF	TGCGCCAGCAGCTTGGGGGACAGGGATGGTGAAAAACTGTTTTTT
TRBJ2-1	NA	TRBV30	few	CAWTRMYNEQFF	TGTGCCTGGACGCGGATGTACAATGAGCAGTTCTTC
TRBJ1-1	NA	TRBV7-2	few	CASSLVYPQTSRTEAFF	TGTGCCAGCAGCTTAGTGTACCCTCAGACTTCGAGGACTGAAGCTTTCTTT
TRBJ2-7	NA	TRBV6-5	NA	CASSYPDRSYEQYF	TGTGCCAGCAGTTACCCAGACAGGTCCTACGAGCAGTACTTC
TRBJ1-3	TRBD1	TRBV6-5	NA	CASTPTGVGNTIYF	TGTGCCAGCACCCCGACAGGGGTCGGAAACACCATATATTTT
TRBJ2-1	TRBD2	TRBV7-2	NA	CASSLASGLAGYNEQFF	TGTGCCAGCAGCTTAGCTTCCGGACTAGCGGGTTACAATGAGCAGTTCTTC
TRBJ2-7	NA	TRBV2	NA	CASGMESVGEQYF	TGTGCCAGCGGAATGGAATCGGTCGGCGAGCAGTACTTC
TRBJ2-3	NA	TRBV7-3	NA	CASRRHRADTQYF	TGTGCCAGCAGGCGACACCGGGCAGATACGCAGTATTTT
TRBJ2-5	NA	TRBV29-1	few	CSPTGPQQETQYF	TGCAGCCCCACTGGTCCACAACAGGAGACCCAGTACTTC
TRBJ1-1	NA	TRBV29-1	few	CSAQGPRGTEAFF	TGCAGCGCCCAGGGGCCCCGGGGGACTGAAGCTTTCTTT
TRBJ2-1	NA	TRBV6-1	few	CASKLSASNEQFF	TGTGCCAGCAAACTCAGCGCCTCCAATGAGCAGTTCTTC
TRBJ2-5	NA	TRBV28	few	CASSYGSGTQYF	TGTGCCAGCAGTTATGGGTCGGGGACCCAGTACTTC
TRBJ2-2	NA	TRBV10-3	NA	CAAQAQGVAGELFF	TGTGCCGCACAGGCACAGGGCGTAGCCGGGGAGCTGTTTTTT
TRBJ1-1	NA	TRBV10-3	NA	CAISPAQQVNTEAFF	TGTGCCATCAGTCCCGCCCAGCAGGTGAACACTGAAGCTTTCTTT
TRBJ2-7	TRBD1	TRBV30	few	CAWSPRRGQGGYEQYF	TGTGCCTGGAGCCCAAGAAGGGGACAGGGCGGTTACGAGCAGTACTTC
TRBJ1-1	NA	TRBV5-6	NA	CASSLWAGTQNTEAFF	TGTGCCAGCAGCTTATGGGCCGGGACACAGAACACTGAAGCTTTCTTT
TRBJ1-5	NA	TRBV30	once	CAWSGVGNQPQHF	TGTGCCTGGAGTGGTGTGGGCAATCAGCCCCAGCATTTT
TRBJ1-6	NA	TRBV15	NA	CATSRGTANNSPLHF	TGTGCCACCAGCAGAGGGACTGCAAACAATTCACCCCTCCACTTT
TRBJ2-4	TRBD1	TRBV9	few	CASSGIGTGWDIQYF	TGTGCCAGCAGCGGGATAGGGACAGGGTGGGACATTCAGTACTTC
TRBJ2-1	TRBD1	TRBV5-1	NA	CASSLRDRDYNEQFF	TGCGCCAGCAGCTTACGGGACAGGGATTACAATGAGCAGTTCTTC
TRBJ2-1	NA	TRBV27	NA	CASSPGAPPNEQFF	TGTGCCAGCAGCCCCGGCGCCCCCCCCAATGAGCAGTTCTTC
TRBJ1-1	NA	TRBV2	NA	CASRAGWDTEAFF	TGTGCCAGCAGGGCGGGCTGGGACACTGAAGCTTTCTTT
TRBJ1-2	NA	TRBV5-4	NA	CASSLAGNYGYTF	TGTGCCAGCAGCTTGGCGGGAAACTATGGCTACACCTTC
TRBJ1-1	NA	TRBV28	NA	CASSLPGRSNTEAFF	TGTGCCAGCAGTTTACCAGGACGGTCGAACACTGAAGCTTTCTTT
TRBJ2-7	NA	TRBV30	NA	CAWKQGPNSYEQYF	TGTGCCTGGAAACAGGGCCCAAACTCCTACGAGCAGTACTTC
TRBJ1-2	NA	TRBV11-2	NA	CASSPGGGDYGYTF	TGTGCCAGCAGCCCTGGGGGGGGCGACTATGGCTACACCTTC
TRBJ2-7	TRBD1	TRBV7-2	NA	CASSPGDRNYEQYF	TGTGCCAGCAGCCCAGGGGACAGGAACTACGAGCAGTACTTC
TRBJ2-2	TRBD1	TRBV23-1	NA	CASIGTGGSDGELFF	TGCGCCAGCATAGGGACAGGGGGTAGTGACGGGGAGCTGTTTTTT
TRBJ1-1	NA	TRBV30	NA	CAGRGGTEAFF	TGTGCCGGCCGAGGGGGCACTGAAGCTTTCTTT
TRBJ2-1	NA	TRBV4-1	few	CASSHPAEEHEQFF	TGCGCCAGCAGCCATCCCGCGGAGGAGCATGAGCAGTTCTTC
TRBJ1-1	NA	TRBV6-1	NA	CASSEVVNTEAFF	TGTGCCAGCAGTGAGGTGGTGAACACTGAAGCTTTCTTT
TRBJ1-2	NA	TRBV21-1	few	CASSRFRYNYGYTF	TGTGCCAGCAGCAGGTTCAGGTATAACTATGGCTACACCTTC
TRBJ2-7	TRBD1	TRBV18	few	CASSQGQGVYEQYF	TGTGCCAGCTCCCAAGGTCAGGGGGTCTACGAGCAGTACTTC
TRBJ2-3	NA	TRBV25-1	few	CASSELGNTDTQYF	TGTGCCAGCAGTGAATTAGGGAACACAGATACGCAGTATTTT
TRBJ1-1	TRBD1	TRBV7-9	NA	CASSPLVGRDRAGNTEAFF	TGTGCCAGCAGCCCCCTTGTAGGCCGGGACAGGGCTGGAAACACTGAAGCTTTCTTT
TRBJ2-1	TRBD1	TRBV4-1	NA	CASRDPTGTYNEQFF	TGCGCCAGCAGAGACCCGACAGGGACCTACAATGAGCAGTTCTTC
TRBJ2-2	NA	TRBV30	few	CAWRTGGSTGELFF	TGTGCCTGGAGAACTGGGGGTAGCACCGGGGAGCTGTTTTTT
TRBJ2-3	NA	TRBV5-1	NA	CASSLGAVTDTQYF	TGCGCCAGCAGCTTGGGTGCGGTGACAGATACGCAGTATTTT
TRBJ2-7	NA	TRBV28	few	CASSPGPTPYEQYF	TGTGCCAGCAGTCCTGGACCAACCCCCTACGAGCAGTACTTC
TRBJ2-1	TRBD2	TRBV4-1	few	CASSQLAGVSHEQFF	TGCGCCAGCAGCCAATTAGCGGGAGTATCCCATGAGCAGTTCTTC
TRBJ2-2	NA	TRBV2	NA	CASSEIGLNTGELFF	TGTGCCAGCAGTGAGATAGGACTTAATACCGGGGAGCTGTTTTTT
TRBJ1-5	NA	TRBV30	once	CACQGQGNQPQHF	TGTGCCTGCCAAGGGCAGGGGAATCAACCCCAGCATTTT
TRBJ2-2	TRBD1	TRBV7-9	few	CAKGTGRTGELFF	TGTGCCAAAGGGACAGGGCGCACCGGGGAGCTGTTTTTT
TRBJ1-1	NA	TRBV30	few	CAWAGQANTEAFF	TGTGCCTGGGCGGGGCAGGCAAACACTGAAGCTTTCTTT
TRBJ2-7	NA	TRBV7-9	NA	CASSSQVSYEQYF	TGTGCCAGCAGCTCCCAGGTCAGCTACGAGCAGTACTTC
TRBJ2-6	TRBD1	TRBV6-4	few	CASSGGQPGANVLTF	TGTGCCAGCAGTGGGGGACAGCCTGGGGCCAACGTCCTGACTTTC
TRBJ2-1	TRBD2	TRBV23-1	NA	CASSPASGPIYNEQFF	TGCGCCAGCAGTCCGGCTAGCGGGCCCATTTACAATGAGCAGTTCTTC
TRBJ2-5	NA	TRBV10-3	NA	CAISESGSQETQYF	TGTGCCATCAGTGAGTCAGGGAGCCAAGAGACCCAGTACTTC
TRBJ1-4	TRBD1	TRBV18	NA	CASSHVQGATNEKLFF	TGTGCCAGCTCACACGTTCAGGGGGCAACTAATGAAAAACTGTTTTTT
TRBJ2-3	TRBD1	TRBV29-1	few	CSVRQGAQTDTQYF	TGCAGCGTCCGACAGGGGGCGCAAACAGATACGCAGTATTTT
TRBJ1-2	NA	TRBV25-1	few	CASSEYNANYGYTF	TGTGCCAGCAGTGAATATAACGCTAACTATGGCTACACCTTC
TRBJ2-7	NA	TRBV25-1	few	CASSTQGYEQYF	TGTGCCAGCAGTACCCAGGGATACGAGCAGTACTTC
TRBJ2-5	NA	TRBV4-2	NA	CASSQVMETGVRETQYF	TGTGCCAGCAGCCAAGTAATGGAGACAGGCGTCCGGGAGACCCAGTACTTC
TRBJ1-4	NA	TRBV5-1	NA	CASSPSPNEKLFF	TGCGCCAGCAGCCCCTCGCCTAATGAAAAACTGTTTTTT
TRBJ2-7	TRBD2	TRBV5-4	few	CASSQRGLAIYEQYF	TGTGCCAGCAGCCAACGGGGACTAGCGATATACGAGCAGTACTTC
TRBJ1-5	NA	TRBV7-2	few	CASSREWENQPQHF	TGTGCCAGCAGCCGCGAATGGGAAAATCAGCCCCAGCATTTT
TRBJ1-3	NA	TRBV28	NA	CASSSRHQGGGNTIYF	TGTGCCAGCAGTTCGAGGCACCAGGGAGGTGGAAACACCATATATTTT